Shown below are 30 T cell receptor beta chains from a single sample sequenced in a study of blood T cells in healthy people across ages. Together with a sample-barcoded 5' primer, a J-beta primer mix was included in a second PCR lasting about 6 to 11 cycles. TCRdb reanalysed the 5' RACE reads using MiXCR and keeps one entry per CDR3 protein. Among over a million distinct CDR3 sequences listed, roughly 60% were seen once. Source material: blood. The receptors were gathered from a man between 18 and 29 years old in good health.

The CDR3 bases are TGTGCCAGCGCAGGGGGAGACCAAGAGACCCAGTACTTC. This sequence encodes CASAGGDQETQYF. The gene calls are TRBV6-6 and TRBJ2-5; 7 nucleotides match TRBD1. The germline V gene encodes CDR1 MNHNY and CDR2 SVGAGI (reference sequence). This CDR3 comprises 13 residues. Trimming took 8 bases from V and 0 from J; bases not matched to a gene: 3.

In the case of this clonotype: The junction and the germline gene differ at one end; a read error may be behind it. For the CDR3, the DNA is TGCGTCAGCAGCCAAGGCGACCCTCAGGGCAAAAACATTCAGTACTTC. It translates to CVSSQGDPQGKNIQYF. The rearrangement links TRBV4-1 to TRBJ2-4; D perhaps matches TRBD1 (5 bases). This CDR3 is 16 amino acids long. From germline, CDR1 is MGHRA and CDR2 YSYEKL.

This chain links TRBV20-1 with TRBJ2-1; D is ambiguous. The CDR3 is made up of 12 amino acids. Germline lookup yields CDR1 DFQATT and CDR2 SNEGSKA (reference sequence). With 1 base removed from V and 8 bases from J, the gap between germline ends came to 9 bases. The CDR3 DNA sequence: TGCAGTGCTAGAGTAGGGTTGGATGAGCAGTTCTTC. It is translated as CSARVGLDEQFF.

CDR3 bases: TGTGCCAGCAGGGGGTCTTCTGAAGAGACCCAGTACTTC. Its translation is CASRGSSEETQYF. The V gene is TRBV6-5, the J gene TRBJ2-5, with D unclear. Looked up from germline, CDR1 is MNHEY and CDR2 is SVGAGI. The CDR3 is 13 amino acids. The ends were cut back, 6 bases at V and 3 bases at J, with 11 bases in the middle.

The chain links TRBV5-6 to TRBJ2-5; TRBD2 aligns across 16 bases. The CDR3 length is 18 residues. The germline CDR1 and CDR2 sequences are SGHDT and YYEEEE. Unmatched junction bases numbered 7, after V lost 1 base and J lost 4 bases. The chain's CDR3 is CASSLRGLAGGPVETQYF. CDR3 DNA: TGTGCCAGCAGCTTGAGGGGACTAGCGGGAGGGCCGGTAGAGACCCAGTACTTC.

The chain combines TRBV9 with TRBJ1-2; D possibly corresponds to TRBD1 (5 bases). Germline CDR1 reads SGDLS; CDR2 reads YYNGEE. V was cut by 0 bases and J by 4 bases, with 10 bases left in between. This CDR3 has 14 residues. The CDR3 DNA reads TGTGCCAGCAGCGTAGGTGAGACAGCCTATGGCTACACCTTC. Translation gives CASSVGETAYGYTF.

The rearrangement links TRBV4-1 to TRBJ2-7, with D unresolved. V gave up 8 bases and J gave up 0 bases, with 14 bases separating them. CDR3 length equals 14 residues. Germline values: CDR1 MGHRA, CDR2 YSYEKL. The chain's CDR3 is CASSRLSSSYEQYF. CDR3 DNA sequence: TGCGCCAGCTCTAGACTCTCCTCCTCCTACGAGCAGTACTTC.

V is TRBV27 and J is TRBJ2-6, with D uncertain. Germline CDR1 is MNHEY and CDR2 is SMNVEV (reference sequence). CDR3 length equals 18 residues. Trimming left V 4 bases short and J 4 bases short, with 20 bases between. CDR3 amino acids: CASSSPDGMLVGANVLTF. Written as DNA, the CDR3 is TGTGCCAGCAGTTCCCCGGACGGCATGTTAGTGGGGGCCAACGTCCTGACTTTC.

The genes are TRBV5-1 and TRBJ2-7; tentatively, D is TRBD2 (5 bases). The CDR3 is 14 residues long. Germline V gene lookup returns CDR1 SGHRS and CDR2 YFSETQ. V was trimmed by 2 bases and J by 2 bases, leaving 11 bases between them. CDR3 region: CASSFGGDTYEQYF. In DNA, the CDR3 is TGCGCCAGCAGCTTTGGAGGAGACACCTACGAGCAGTACTTC.

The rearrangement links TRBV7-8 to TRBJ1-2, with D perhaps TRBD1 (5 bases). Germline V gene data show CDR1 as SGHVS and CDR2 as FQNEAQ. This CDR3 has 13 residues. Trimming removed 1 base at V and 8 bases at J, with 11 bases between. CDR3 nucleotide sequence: TGTGCCAGCAGCTTAGGGGGACGTGAGGGCTACACCTTC. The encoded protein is CASSLGGREGYTF.

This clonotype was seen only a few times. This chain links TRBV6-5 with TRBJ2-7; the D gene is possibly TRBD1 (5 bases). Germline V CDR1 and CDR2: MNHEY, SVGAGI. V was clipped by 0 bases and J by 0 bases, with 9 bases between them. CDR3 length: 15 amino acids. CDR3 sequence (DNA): TGTGCCAGCAGTTACTCCCGCAGGGACTCCTACGAGCAGTACTTC. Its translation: CASSYSRRDSYEQYF.

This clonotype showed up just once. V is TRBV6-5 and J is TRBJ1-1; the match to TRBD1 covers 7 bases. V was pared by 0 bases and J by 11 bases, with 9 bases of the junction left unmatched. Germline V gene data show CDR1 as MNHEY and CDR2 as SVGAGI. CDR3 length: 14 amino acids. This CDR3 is CASSYSNSGGWAFF. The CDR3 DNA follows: TGTGCCAGCAGTTACTCTAATTCAGGGGGATGGGCTTTCTTT.

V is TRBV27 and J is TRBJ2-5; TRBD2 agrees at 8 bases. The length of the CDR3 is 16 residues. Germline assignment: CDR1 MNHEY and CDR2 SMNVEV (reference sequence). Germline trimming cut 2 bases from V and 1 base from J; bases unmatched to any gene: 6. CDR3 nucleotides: TGTGCCAGCAGTTTAACTAGCGGTCCTGTCCAAGAGACCCAGTACTTC. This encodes CASSLTSGPVQETQYF.

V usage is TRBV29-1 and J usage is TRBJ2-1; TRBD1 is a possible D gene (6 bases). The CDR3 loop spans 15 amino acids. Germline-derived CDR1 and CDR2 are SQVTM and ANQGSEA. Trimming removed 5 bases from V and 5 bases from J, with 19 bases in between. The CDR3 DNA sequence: TGCAGCGTTTTCCTTGCGGACAGACCTAACAATGAGCAGTTCTTC. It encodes CSVFLADRPNNEQFF.

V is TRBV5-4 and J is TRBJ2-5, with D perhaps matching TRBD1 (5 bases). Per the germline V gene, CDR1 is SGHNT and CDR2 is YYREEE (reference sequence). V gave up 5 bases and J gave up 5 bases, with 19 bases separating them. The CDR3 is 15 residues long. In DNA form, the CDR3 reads TGTGCCAGCAGGTTCGGTGGCAGGGCGCAGGAGACCCAGTACTTC. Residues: CASRFGGRAQETQYF.

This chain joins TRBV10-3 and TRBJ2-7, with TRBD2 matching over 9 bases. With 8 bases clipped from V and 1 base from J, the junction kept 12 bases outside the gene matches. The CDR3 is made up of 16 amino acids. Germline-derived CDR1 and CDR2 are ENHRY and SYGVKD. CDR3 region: CAIGGGSGSVSYEQYF. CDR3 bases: TGTGCCATCGGAGGCGGTAGCGGGAGTGTATCCTACGAGCAGTACTTC.

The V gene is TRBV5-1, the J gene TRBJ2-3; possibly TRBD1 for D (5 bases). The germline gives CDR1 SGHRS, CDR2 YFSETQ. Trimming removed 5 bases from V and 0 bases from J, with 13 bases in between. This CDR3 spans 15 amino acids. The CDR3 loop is CASRTTASSTDTQYF. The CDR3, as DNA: TGCGCCAGCAGAACGACAGCTTCTAGCACAGATACGCAGTATTTT.

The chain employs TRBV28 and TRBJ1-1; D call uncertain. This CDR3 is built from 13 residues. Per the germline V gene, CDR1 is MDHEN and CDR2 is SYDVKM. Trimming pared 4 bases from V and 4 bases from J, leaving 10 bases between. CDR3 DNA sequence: TGTGCCAGCAGTTCCATGAGAGGCACTGAAGCTTTCTTT. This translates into CASSSMRGTEAFF.

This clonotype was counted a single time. The CDR3 loop is CSARLANEKLFF. The CDR3 DNA sequence: TGCAGTGCTAGGTTGGCTAATGAAAAACTGTTTTTT. This chain links TRBV20-1 with TRBJ1-4; D is unclear. The germline V and J ends were trimmed by 3 bases and 3 bases, with 5 bases remaining between them. The length of the CDR3 is 12 residues. Germline CDR1 reads DFQATT; CDR2 reads SNEGSKA (reference sequence).

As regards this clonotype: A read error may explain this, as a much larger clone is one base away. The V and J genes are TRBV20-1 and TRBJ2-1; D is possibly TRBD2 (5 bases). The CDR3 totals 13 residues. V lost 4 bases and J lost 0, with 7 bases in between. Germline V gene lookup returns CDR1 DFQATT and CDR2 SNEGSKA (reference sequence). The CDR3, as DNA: TGCAGTGCTACAGCGGTCTCCTACAATGAGCAGTTCTTC. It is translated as CSATAVSYNEQFF.

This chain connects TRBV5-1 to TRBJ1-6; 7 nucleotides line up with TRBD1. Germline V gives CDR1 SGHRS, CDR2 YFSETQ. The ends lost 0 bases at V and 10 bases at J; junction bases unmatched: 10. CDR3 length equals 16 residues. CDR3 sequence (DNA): TGCGCCAGCAGCTTGGGAGCGACAGGGCGGAGATCACCCCTCCACTTT. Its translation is CASSLGATGRRSPLHF.

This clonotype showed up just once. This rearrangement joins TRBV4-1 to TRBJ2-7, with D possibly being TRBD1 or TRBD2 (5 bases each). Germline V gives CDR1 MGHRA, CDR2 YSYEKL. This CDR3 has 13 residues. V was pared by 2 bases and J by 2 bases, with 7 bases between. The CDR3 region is CASSQPGPYEQYF. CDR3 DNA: TGCGCCAGCAGCCAACCGGGACCCTACGAGCAGTACTTC.

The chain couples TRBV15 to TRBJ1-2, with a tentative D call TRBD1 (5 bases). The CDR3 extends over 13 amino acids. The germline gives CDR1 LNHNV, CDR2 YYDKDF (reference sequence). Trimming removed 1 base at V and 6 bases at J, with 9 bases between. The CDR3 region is CATSRGRGNGYTF. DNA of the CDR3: TGTGCCACCAGCAGAGGAAGGGGCAATGGCTACACCTTC.

The chain's CDR3 is CASSQYSGTPNEQFF. In DNA, the CDR3 is TGCGCCAGCAGCCAATATTCCGGGACACCTAATGAGCAGTTCTTC. The V gene is TRBV4-3, the J gene TRBJ2-1, with D maybe TRBD1 (6 bases). Between the trimmed V and J ends, which lost 2 bases and 7 bases, there was a span of 15 bases. CDR1 and CDR2 from the germline V gene are LGHNA and YSLEER. This CDR3 is built from 15 residues.

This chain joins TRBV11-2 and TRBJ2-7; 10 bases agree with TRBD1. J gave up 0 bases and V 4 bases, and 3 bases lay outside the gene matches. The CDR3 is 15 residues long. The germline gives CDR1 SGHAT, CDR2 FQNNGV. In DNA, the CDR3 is TGTGCCAGCAGCTCCGGACAGGGGGGCTCCTACGAGCAGTACTTC. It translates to CASSSGQGGSYEQYF. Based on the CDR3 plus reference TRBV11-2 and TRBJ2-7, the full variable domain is EAGVAQSPRYKIIEKRQSVAFWCNPISGHATLYWYQQILGQGPKLLIQFQNNGVVDDSQLPKDRFSAERLKGVDSTLKIQPAKLEDSAVYLCASSSGQGGSYEQYFGPGTRLTVT.

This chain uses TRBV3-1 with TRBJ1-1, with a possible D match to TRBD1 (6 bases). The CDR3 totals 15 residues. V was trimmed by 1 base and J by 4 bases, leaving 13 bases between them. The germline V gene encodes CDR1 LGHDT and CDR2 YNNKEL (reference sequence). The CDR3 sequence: CASSQGRGASTEAFF. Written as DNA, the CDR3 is TGTGCCAGCAGCCAAGGAAGGGGGGCGAGCACTGAAGCTTTCTTT.

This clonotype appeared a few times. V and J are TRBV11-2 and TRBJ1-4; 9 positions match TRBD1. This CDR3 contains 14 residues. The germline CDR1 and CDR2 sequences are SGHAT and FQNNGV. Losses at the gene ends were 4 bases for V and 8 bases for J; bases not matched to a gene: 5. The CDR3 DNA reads TGTGCCAGCAGCTATACAGGGGGCGACGAAAAACTGTTTTTT. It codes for CASSYTGGDEKLFF.

The CDR3 loop is CASSQDGTPRLYEQYF. CDR3 DNA sequence: TGCGCCAGCAGCCAAGATGGGACACCGAGATTGTACGAGCAGTACTTC. J is TRBJ2-7 and V is TRBV4-1; D perhaps matches TRBD1 (6 bases). Germline CDR1 MGHRA, CDR2 YSYEKL. Trimming removed 0 bases from V and 4 bases from J, with 16 bases in between. The CDR3 extends over 16 amino acids.

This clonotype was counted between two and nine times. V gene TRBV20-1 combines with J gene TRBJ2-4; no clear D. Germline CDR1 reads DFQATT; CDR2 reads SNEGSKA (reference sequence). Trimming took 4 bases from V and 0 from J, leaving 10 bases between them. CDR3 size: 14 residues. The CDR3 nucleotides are TGCAGTGCTAAACTATTCTTAGCCAAAAACATTCAGTACTTC. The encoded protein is CSAKLFLAKNIQYF.

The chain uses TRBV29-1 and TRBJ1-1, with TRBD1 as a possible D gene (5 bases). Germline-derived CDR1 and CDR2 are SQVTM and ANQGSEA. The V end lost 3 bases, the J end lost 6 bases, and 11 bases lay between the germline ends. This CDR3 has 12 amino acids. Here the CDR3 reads CSVEDNRSEAFF. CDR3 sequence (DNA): TGCAGCGTTGAGGACAACAGGTCTGAAGCTTTCTTT.